One sample yielded the 11 T cell receptor beta chains listed below, sequenced in a study of blood T cell repertoires in COVID-19. Using immunoSEQ multiplex PCR, the repertoire was profiled, and TCRdb retains in-frame clones only, with some absent. This sample has approximately 260,000 clones, with about 91% found just once. The material sequenced was peripheral blood. These receptors were collected from a woman between 40 and 50 years old who had recovered from COVID-19.

The V gene is TRBV24-1, the J gene TRBJ2-3; TRBD2 aligns across 12 bases. The germline V gene encodes CDR1 KGHDR and CDR2 SFDVKD. V lost 6 bases and J lost 5; bases outside the gene matches: 8. CDR3 length: 16 residues. The CDR3 spells CATSLPLAGGQDTQYF. The CDR3 DNA is TGTGCCACCAGTTTACCACTAGCGGGAGGTCAAGATACGCAGTATTTT.

V gene TRBV6-5 combines with J gene TRBJ1-6, with D uncertain. Per the germline V gene, CDR1 is MNHEY and CDR2 is SVGAGI. The V and J ends lost 4 bases and 4 bases respectively, with 11 bases between them. This CDR3 comprises 15 residues. Written as DNA, the CDR3 is TGTGCCAGCAGTTCCGGTTCGGGGTATAATTCACCCCTCCACTTT. Its translation is CASSSGSGYNSPLHF.

This chain connects TRBV3-1 (or the pseudogene TRBV3-2) to TRBJ1-6; D is unclear. CDR1 is LGHDT and CDR2 is YNNKEL in the germline V gene (reference sequence). This CDR3 region has 12 residues. The V gene lost 2 bases and the J gene lost 10 bases, with 6 bases spanning the gap. The CDR3 protein is CASSQRLSPLHF. CDR3 in DNA: TGTGCCAGCAGCCAACGTCTCTCACCCCTCCACTTT.

This chain uses TRBV24-1 with TRBJ2-1, with D tentatively TRBD2 (6 bases). This CDR3 comprises 16 residues. Trimming pared 4 bases from V and 1 base from J, leaving 13 bases between. The germline gives CDR1 KGHDR, CDR2 SFDVKD. The CDR3 sequence: CATSEAGTGSYNEQFF. The CDR3, as DNA: TGTGCCACCAGTGAAGCCGGGACTGGGTCCTACAATGAGCAGTTCTTC.

The V and J genes are TRBV18 and TRBJ1-2; D might be TRBD1 (6 bases). CDR3 size: 15 residues. Trimming pared 6 bases from V and 2 bases from J, leaving 16 bases between. Germline V CDR1 and CDR2: KGHSH, LQKENI. The CDR3 bases are TGTGCCAGCTCTTACACCGGACAGACAAACTATGGCTACACCTTC. Residues: CASSYTGQTNYGYTF.

The count of this clone is one. V gene TRBV5-1 combines with J gene TRBJ1-2; TRBD1 matches at 7 bases. Germline V gene data show CDR1 as SGHRS and CDR2 as YFSETQ. The length of the CDR3 is 15 residues. After removal of 3 bases from V and 4 bases from J, the junction contained 9 bases not matched to a gene. CDR3 loop: CASSSLPGQTYGYTF. CDR3 DNA: TGCGCCAGCAGCTCATTACCGGGACAGACCTATGGCTACACCTTC.

The gene calls are TRBV15 and TRBJ2-3; 10 bases line up with TRBD2. With V trimmed by 0 bases and J by 5 bases, 8 bases remained unmatched. The CDR3 totals 17 residues. Germline lookup yields CDR1 LNHNV and CDR2 YYDKDF (reference sequence). The chain's CDR3 is CATSREPLAGAGDTQYF. DNA of the CDR3: TGTGCCACCAGCAGAGAACCCCTAGCGGGAGCTGGAGATACGCAGTATTTT.

Comments on this clone: Other DNA sequences within the sample encode an identical CDR3. The V call is TRBV19, the J call TRBJ2-1; 8 bases are a match to TRBD1. The CDR3 length is 15 residues. V dropped 3 bases and J dropped 2; count of bases not matched to a gene: 3. Germline CDR1 is LNHDA and CDR2 is SQIVND (reference sequence). CDR3 in amino acids: CASSISGGAYNEQFF. DNA for the CDR3: TGTGCCAGTAGTATCTCAGGGGGCGCCTACAATGAGCAGTTCTTC.

The chain employs TRBV30 and TRBJ2-1; D not certain. The CDR3 covers 15 residues. CDR1 is GTSNPN, CDR2 SVGIG, per germline (reference sequence). Trimming removed 5 bases from V and 2 bases from J, with 16 bases in between. Here the CDR3 DNA reads TGTGCCTGGGGAAACGATCTTGAGACCTACAATGAGCAGTTCTTC. Translated: CAWGNDLETYNEQFF.

The V and J genes are TRBV7-8 and TRBJ2-5, with D maybe TRBD2 (6 bases). Trimming took 3 bases from V and 3 from J, leaving 20 bases between them. The CDR3 is 17 amino acids. CDR1 and CDR2 from the germline V gene are SGHVS and FQNEAQ. The CDR3: CASSFLLARALEETQYF. CDR3 DNA sequence: TGTGCCAGCAGCTTCCTTCTAGCGAGGGCCTTGGAAGAGACCCAGTACTTC.

V gene TRBV13 combines with J gene TRBJ2-1; D is possibly TRBD2 (5 bases). V gave up 5 bases and J gave up 1 base, with 12 bases separating them. The CDR3 is 15 amino acids. The germline gives CDR1 PRHDT, CDR2 FYEKMQ (reference sequence). This CDR3 reads CASSPVGSSYNEQFF. The CDR3 coding sequence is TGTGCCAGCAGCCCAGTGGGGAGTTCCTACAATGAGCAGTTCTTC.